This TCR beta chain was sequenced for a study of tissue T cells after allogeneic stem cell transplantation. Whole-study findings and limits: Only a limited share of tissue TCRs appeared in blood or spleen. Shared clones across patients were few; motif clustering revealed tissue-specific shared signatures.

The CDR3 has 14 residues. V was trimmed by 2 bases and J by 3 bases, leaving 8 bases between them. The germline V gene has CDR1 SGHDT and CDR2 FRDEAV. On this clone: Its antigen remains unidentified. The gene names here belong to mouse. The observed sequence ends 1 residue before the CDR3 terminus, with the missing tail filled in from the germline J gene.

Noted time point: mouse harvest day 14 after allogeneic transplant. Mouse grafts combined 10^7 T-cell-depleted bone marrow cells with 10^6 splenic CD5+ T cells. Tissues came from B6→BALB/c major-mismatch GVHD mice at day 7 or 14. Sequencing used immunoSEQ multiplex PCR; TCRdb keeps in-frame clones, though not all of them. The table records thousands of clones, 47% of them present only once. The chain couples TRBV14 to TRBJ1-4; the D gene is possibly TRBD1 (6 bases). The sequenced sample was lymph node tissue. The sequence came from a female BALB/c mouse given C57BL/6 T cells with graft-versus-host disease after an allogeneic hematopoietic cell transplant. The sequenced CDR3 bases are TGTGCCAGCAGTTTGAGGGGGGCCAACGAAAGATTATTT. Translated, it gives CASSLRGANERLF. The entire CDR3 sequence reads CASSLRGANERLFF.